A single TCR beta chain is shown here with its context. This clonotype has a single count. Its cognate antigen has yet to be identified. No quality values exist for individual bases; no much larger clone is one base distant. One read offers little support. The germline V gene encodes CDR1 MDHEN and CDR2 SYDVKM. From its cysteine to its phenylalanine, the CDR3 spans 13 amino acids. The kept DNA is CDR3 alone, 39 bases in frame from the first base. V and J are trimmed by 6 bases and 7 bases, and the gene matches miss 9 bases of the junction. The data are from a study of blood T cells in healthy people across ages (dated by TCRdb to between 2014 and 2017). In terms of the full investigation: In model experiments, template switching captured about one uniquely barcoded TCR beta cDNA molecule for every two T cells. To track age-related changes in TCR beta repertoire diversity, the study relied on deep sequencing normalized with unique cDNA molecular identifiers. For two donors (one aged 18 to 29 and one aged 80 or older), the study analyzed two additional independent replicas of 1 million unique cDNA reads from the same blood draw. Four age groups were formed from the donors: young (average roughly 16 years), middle-aged (less than 40), aged (about 68) and long-lived (approximately 80). To avoid experimental bias, donors of different ages were spread randomly across the sequencing lanes.

The approximately 41 donors, aged about 6 to 95 years, were systemically healthy Caucasian individuals from Russia. About 10 milliliters of peripheral blood were drawn from each donor into EDTA-treated Vacutainer tubes. PBMCs were isolated by Ficoll-Paque density-gradient centrifugation, with at least 6.5 million obtained per sample. Trizol reagent was used to extract total RNA from the PBMCs, yielding at least 5.5 micrograms per sample. Naive CD45RAhigh/CD27high T cell percentages were measured by flow cytometry on a PBMC aliquot from every donor. The library was produced with 5' RACE. For sequencing, an Illumina HiSeq 2500 was employed. A second roughly 6 to 12 cycle PCR used a sample-barcoded 5' primer and a J-beta primer mix. A template-switch 5' adaptor carrying 12 random nucleotides introduced a unique molecular identifier onto each TCR beta cDNA molecule. Each sample yielded at least 2.5 million CDR3-containing paired-end reads. First-strand cDNA synthesis was performed from all RNA using the Mint cDNA synthesis kit, with priming by a TRBC-specific oligonucleotide. After uracil-DNA glycosylase treatment, a first 18-cycle PCR used universal primers M1SS and BC2_uni_R on all cDNA. In the paper's pipeline: Each sample was normalized by randomly selecting 1 million high-quality reads, each carrying a distinct molecular identifier. Instead of being binned into consensus sequences, reads that shared molecular identifiers were thrown out. MiTCR, set to a Q25 quality threshold and the strictest error-elimination algorithm, was used for CDR3 identification, clonotype clustering and error correction. A nonparametric unseen species model with Euler transformation was used to estimate a lower bound on total TCR beta diversity. Through fastp at Q25 and MiXCR, TCRdb rebuilt clones from the public reads, retaining in-frame beta chains. Rows with one shared CDR3 protein collapse into an entry with the most common genes and DNA. What appears here as the V and J calls and clone size reflects TCRdb's work, not the paper's. The sample yields around 690,000 distinct CDR3 sequences; roughly three fifths were counted once. About two fifths of the sample is held by the ten biggest clonotypes.

Study-wide findings and limitations: Total diversity estimates from one million sequenced T cells were considered lower bounds and underestimates. The percentage of naive T cells measured by flow cytometry correlated strongly with observed TCR beta diversity. Observed TCR beta diversity per million T cells fell roughly linearly with age, and a significant reduction was already apparent by age around 39. Donor CMV infection status was unknown, potentially confounding age-related changes in expanded clonotypes. The long-lived group showed more naive CD4+ T cells, fewer expanded clones and increased TCR diversity than the aged group, suggesting age selection. Bulk unsorted PBMC profiling prevented conclusive comparison of naive and antigen-experienced compartments.

The rearranged segments are TRBV28 and TRBJ2-7, with 7 central nucleotides matching TRBD2. Sequencing was carried out using blood. The receptor comes from a man in his 60s in good health. The CDR3 has the sequence CASSRDGRNEQYF. The DNA reads TGTGCCAGCAGCCGGGACGGGAGGAATGAGCAGTACTTC.